The entry below gives a single T cell receptor (beta chain) sequence along with its context. The antigen remains unidentified. This sample was taken from a study of glioma-infiltrating T cells. Points from the study as a whole: Patients with low tissue-blood divergence carried a signature set of shared blood CDR3 motifs.

Using RNA template, CDR3s of TCR alpha and beta were amplified with iRepertoire arm-PCR. TCRdb called the multiplex PCR reads again in MiXCR, with one record for every CDR3 protein. Of about 380,000 distinct CDR3 sequences listed, approximately 42% are singletons. V was clipped by 4 bases and J by 0 bases, with 13 bases between them. In germline, CDR1 is SGHKS, CDR2 YYEKEE (reference sequence). CDR3 length: 15 amino acids. The specimen sequenced was glioma tissue, nonneoplastic brain tissue, or PBMCs (not recorded which). The chain carries TRBV5-5 and TRBJ1-1; TRBD1 might be the D (6 bases). The clonotype was recovered from a human donor with low-grade glioma or glioblastoma, undergoing nonglioma brain surgery, or in good health (not recorded which). The CDR3 spells CASSTWTDMNTEAFF. CDR3 DNA sequence: TGTGCCAGCAGCACCTGGACAGACATGAACACTGAAGCTTTCTTT.